These 20 T cell receptor beta chains share one sample of origin, sequenced in a study of blood T cell repertoires in COVID-19. Clones were sequenced by immunoSEQ multiplex PCR, and TCRdb holds only the in-frame ones, with some missing. The repertoire holds roughly 90,000 clones, with 75% to 90% as singletons. Sequenced: peripheral blood. All receptors come from a woman in her 70s with acute or convalescent COVID-19.

This chain links TRBV7-9 with TRBJ2-6; TRBD1 might be the D (6 bases). The CDR3 contains 16 residues. With 2 bases removed from V and 0 bases from J, the gap between germline ends came to 8 bases. Looked up from germline, CDR1 is SEHNR and CDR2 is FQNEAQ (reference sequence). The CDR3 DNA sequence: TGTGCCAGCAGCTTAACAGGGAACTCTGGGGCCAACGTCCTGACTTTC. It translates to CASSLTGNSGANVLTF.

This sequence joins TRBV7-9 and TRBJ2-3, with TRBD2 as a possible D gene (6 bases). Trimming took 0 bases from V and 7 from J, leaving 20 bases between them. The CDR3 has 17 amino acids. Germline CDR1 is SEHNR and CDR2 is FQNEAQ (reference sequence). The CDR3 loop is CASSLASSTRTYHTQYF. The CDR3 DNA reads as TGTGCCAGCAGCTTAGCGTCGTCGACTAGAACATACCATACGCAGTATTTT.

J is TRBJ2-5 and V is TRBV11-1; 9 positions match TRBD1. V trimming: 10 bases; J trimming: 4 bases; junction bases outside the gene matches: 13. CDR3 length: 15 residues. The germline gives CDR1 SGHAT, CDR2 FQDESV (reference sequence). This CDR3 is CATRGGQGSRETQYF. DNA for the CDR3: TGTGCCACCAGAGGGGGACAGGGCTCACGAGAGACCCAGTACTTC.

The chain has TRBV5-6 and TRBJ1-3; possibly TRBD1 for D (5 bases). The germline V gene encodes CDR1 SGHDT and CDR2 YYEEEE. V was clipped by 1 base and J by 0 bases, with 17 bases between them. The CDR3 sequence is 18 residues long. The CDR3 is CASSLSATGRSSGNTIYF. In DNA, the CDR3 is TGTGCCAGCAGCTTGTCGGCTACAGGCCGGTCCTCTGGAAACACCATATATTTT.

This sequence joins TRBV5-1 and TRBJ2-1; D possibly corresponds to TRBD2 (5 bases). Germline-derived CDR1 and CDR2 are SGHRS and YFSETQ. The CDR3 is 13 amino acids. Trimming removed 0 bases from V and 7 bases from J, with 8 bases in between. In DNA, the CDR3 is TGCGCCAGCAGCTTGGTATGGGAGAATGAGCAGTTCTTC. Protein: CASSLVWENEQFF.

The chain is built from TRBV5-1 and TRBJ1-2, with D perhaps TRBD1 (6 bases). Per the germline V gene, CDR1 is SGHRS and CDR2 is YFSETQ. The CDR3 has 14 residues. Trimming pared 3 bases from V and 6 bases from J, leaving 15 bases between. The CDR3 DNA reads as TGCGCCAGCAGCTCCCTTACAGGGAGGGATGGCTACACCTTC. This encodes CASSSLTGRDGYTF.

With regard to this clone: Other DNA sequences in the sample encode the same CDR3. This chain joins TRBV2 and TRBJ2-7; D unclear. Germline V lookup: CDR1 SNHLY, CDR2 FYNNEI. Trimming pared 4 bases from V and 3 bases from J, leaving 4 bases between. The CDR3 is made up of 11 amino acids. The CDR3 region is CASSAVYEQYF. Here the CDR3 DNA reads TGTGCCAGCAGTGCGGTCTACGAGCAGTACTTC.

V usage is TRBV4-2 and J usage is TRBJ2-5; 9 nucleotides align to TRBD2. This CDR3 comprises 17 residues. Germline values: CDR1 LGHNA, CDR2 YNFKEQ. V was pared by 0 bases and J by 2 bases, with 7 bases of the junction left unmatched. The CDR3 here is CASSQDGLAGRQETQYF. The CDR3 nucleotides are TGTGCCAGCAGCCAAGATGGGCTAGCGGGGAGACAAGAGACCCAGTACTTC.

The J gene is TRBJ2-7, the V gene TRBV6-2 or TRBV6-3; the D is unclear. V lost 2 bases, J lost 4 bases, and 9 bases lay in between. CDR1 and CDR2 from the germline V gene are MNHEY and SVGEGT. The length of the CDR3 is 13 residues. Written as DNA, the CDR3 is TGTGCCAGCAGTTACCTACCTACTTACGAGCAGTACTTC. Its translation is CASSYLPTYEQYF.

This chain joins TRBV30 and TRBJ2-7; D may be TRBD2 (6 bases). V gave up 1 base and J gave up 6 bases, with 10 bases separating them. The CDR3 has 12 amino acids. Germline CDR1 is GTSNPN and CDR2 is SVGIG (reference sequence). CDR3 in amino acids: CAWSELATEQYF. CDR3 bases: TGTGCCTGGAGTGAGCTAGCGACCGAGCAGTACTTC.

The chain joins TRBV28 to TRBJ2-7, with D uncertain. The germline V gene has CDR1 MDHEN and CDR2 SYDVKM. Trimming took off 6 bases at V and 7 bases at J, with 19 bases between the two ends. The CDR3 has 14 amino acids. The CDR3 DNA reads as TGTGCCAGCAGGGTGAGAGGTTCCTACTCAGAGCAGTACTTC. Its translation: CASRVRGSYSEQYF. Combining the CDR3 with reference TRBV28 and TRBJ2-7 gives the whole variable domain DVKVTQSSRYLVKRTGEKVFLECVQDMDHENMFWYRQDPGLGLRLIYFSYDVKMKEKGDIPEGYSVSREKKERFSLILESASTNQTSMYLCASRVRGSYSEQYFGPGTRLTVT.

The chain is built from TRBV7-2 and TRBJ2-7, with D possibly being TRBD2 (5 bases). Trimming shortened V by 4 bases and J by 11 bases, and 15 bases separated the two germline ends. CDR3 length equals 12 residues. Per germline, CDR1 SGHTA and CDR2 FQGNSA. CDR3 nucleotides: TGTGCCAGCAGCTCAGGAGGCACCAAGAAGTACTTC. Its protein is CASSSGGTKKYF.

The J gene is TRBJ2-1, the V gene TRBV7-2, with 8 positions matching TRBD2. Germline CDR1 is SGHTA and CDR2 is FQGNSA. Trimming removed 2 bases from V and 12 bases from J; junction bases left unmatched: 6. This CDR3 is built from 13 residues. The CDR3 protein is CASSLYLAGGQFF. The DNA of the CDR3 is TGTGCCAGCAGCTTATACTTGGCGGGAGGGCAGTTCTTC.

This chain links TRBV30 with TRBJ1-3; D remains unclear. V gave up 2 bases and J gave up 2 bases, with 7 bases separating them. The germline V gene has CDR1 GTSNPN and CDR2 SVGIG (reference sequence). The CDR3 has 13 residues. As DNA, the CDR3 is TGTGCCTGGAGTCTCCTTACTGGAAACACCATATATTTT. Translation gives CAWSLLTGNTIYF.

The rearrangement joins TRBV28 to TRBJ2-7, with TRBD2 matching over 15 bases. The junction had 13 bases not matched to a gene; V was cut back by 7 bases and J by 6 bases. The CDR3 consists of 17 residues. CDR1 MDHEN and CDR2 SYDVKM come from the germline V gene. The CDR3 sequence is CASIPGLAGGFSGEQYF. In DNA form, the CDR3 reads TGTGCCAGCATCCCGGGACTAGCGGGAGGATTTAGCGGCGAGCAGTACTTC.

This sequence joins TRBV30 and TRBJ2-3; 7 bases are shared with TRBD2. The germline CDR1 and CDR2 sequences are GTSNPN and SVGIG (reference sequence). Trimming cost V 3 bases and J 2 bases; bases outside gene matches: 2. The CDR3 has 13 amino acids. CDR3 in amino acids: CAWRGRATDTQYF. The DNA of the CDR3 is TGTGCCTGGAGGGGGAGGGCCACAGATACGCAGTATTTT.

The chain couples TRBV18 to TRBJ2-1; 7 bases fit TRBD1. The junction had 9 bases not matched to a gene; V was cut back by 4 bases and J by 0 bases. This CDR3 region has 17 residues. The germline V gene has CDR1 KGHSH and CDR2 LQKENI. The CDR3 here is CASSLIQGSFSYNEQFF. The CDR3 DNA sequence: TGTGCCAGCTCACTAATACAGGGGTCTTTCTCCTACAATGAGCAGTTCTTC.

This clone was counted many times. The CDR3 nucleotides read TGTGCCAGCAGCCCCGCGGGTAGCGGAGCCTACAATGAGCAGTTCTTC. Protein sequence: CASSPAGSGAYNEQFF. The chain carries TRBV5-4 and TRBJ2-1; D is possibly TRBD2 (6 bases). The CDR3 has 16 residues. V was clipped by 4 bases and J by 2 bases, with 16 bases between them. The germline V gene has CDR1 SGHNT and CDR2 YYREEE (reference sequence).

V gene TRBV6-5 combines with J gene TRBJ1-1, with D possibly matching TRBD1 (5 bases). Looked up from germline, CDR1 is MNHEY and CDR2 is SVGAGI. V was cut by 9 bases and J by 2 bases, with 13 bases left in between. The CDR3 runs to 13 residues. The CDR3 sequence is CASAGRGNTEAFF. CDR3 in DNA: TGTGCCAGTGCAGGGCGGGGAAACACTGAAGCTTTCTTT.

The chain links TRBV2 to TRBJ1-2; 7 bases fit TRBD1. The CDR3 runs to 13 residues. Germline values: CDR1 SNHLY, CDR2 FYNNEI. J lost 4 bases, V lost 6 bases, and 5 bases had no gene match. The CDR3 sequence is CASRGGTAYGYTF. The CDR3, as DNA: TGTGCCAGCAGGGGTGGGACAGCCTATGGCTACACCTTC. Variable domain in full (rest from reference TRBV2 and TRBJ1-2): EPEVTQTPSHQVTQMGQEVILRCVPISNHLYFYWYRQILGQKVEFLVSFYNNEISEKSEIFDDQFSVERPDGSNFTLKIRSTKLEDSAMYFCASRGGTAYGYTFGSGTRLTVV.